What follows is one T cell receptor beta chain and its context. Its cognate antigen is unknown. The sample originates from a study of blood T cells in healthy people across ages. Study outcomes and limitations: Older individuals had lower TCR beta diversity per million T cells (the decline was roughly linear). Greater diversity and more naive CD4+ cells were seen in long-lived donors than in aged donors.

Combining a sample-barcoded 5' primer with a J-beta primer mix, a second PCR ran for roughly 6 to 11 cycles. All cDNA molecules were each tagged by a template-switch adaptor with 12 random nucleotides. One entry per CDR3 protein results from TCRdb running MiXCR on the 5' RACE reads. The data hold 1.8 million or so distinct CDR3 sequences, with about 39% observed a single time. Isolation recovered at least 6.5 million PBMCs from every sample. With 2 bases removed from V and 7 bases from J, the gap between germline ends came to 14 bases. Germline V gene lookup returns CDR1 LNHNV and CDR2 YYDKDF (reference sequence). The CDR3 has 14 residues.

This chain joins TRBV15 and TRBJ1-2; a possible D gene is TRBD1 (5 bases). The TCR comes from a human donor in good health. Sequenced input: blood. CDR3 protein: CATSRWNGASGYTF. CDR3 DNA: TGTGCCACCAGCAGATGGAACGGGGCCAGTGGCTACACCTTC.